The entry that follows covers one T cell receptor (beta chain) sequence. No antigen is known for it. It has no much larger one-base neighbor in the sample; base qualities were not kept. The V and J ends are trimmed by 4 bases and 1 base, leaving 15 bases between them. Its CDR3 holds 15 amino acids, cysteine through phenylalanine. Of the read, only the CDR3 DNA is kept; its 45 bases are in frame from base 1. Per the germline V gene, SGHRS is the CDR1 and YFSETQ is the CDR2. The entry originates in a study of control samples from healthy donors and cancer patients (dated by TCRdb to about 2020). The library was prepared using the immunoSEQ multiplex PCR assay. Not all clones reach the TCRdb copy of this immuneACCESS table, which keeps in-frame sequences only. Checked studies attribute under half of the gap to unresolved V genes and leave the rest unexplained. In all, the sample holds approximately 70,000 clones, and around 87% of those were seen once. Under 2.5% of the sample comes from the top ten.

The sequence joins TRBV5-1 to TRBJ2-7; the D gene is perhaps TRBD1, on 5 matching bases. The specimen sequenced was PBMCs. The receptor was isolated from a woman aged 45 to 65 with head and neck cancer. The DNA is TGCGCCAGCAGCCCCGGTGGGGCCCCGTCCTACGAGCAGTACTTC. The translation is CASSPGGAPSYEQYF.